Shown below are 17 T cell receptor beta chains from a single sample sequenced in a study of cytomegalovirus exposure and HLA in healthy donors. With 60 Vbeta and 13 Jbeta primers, the PCR was carried out. Data came from immunoSEQ multiplex PCR; TCRdb stores just in-frame clones and leaves some out. The repertoire has 150,000 to 200,000 clones, approximately 78% of them found once; the top ten carry around 8%. Sequencing was carried out using PBMCs. The receptor set was obtained from a male donor in good health and CMV-seropositive.

The chain recombines TRBV10-3 with TRBJ1-6; no reliable D call. The CDR3 covers 15 residues. Per germline, CDR1 ENHRY and CDR2 SYGVKD. V lost 2 bases to trimming and J lost 9 bases, with 14 bases between them. CDR3 residues: CAISEDGSESSPLHF. DNA for the CDR3: TGTGCCATCAGTGAGGATGGTTCGGAGAGTTCACCCCTCCACTTT.

The V and J genes are TRBV7-9 and TRBJ2-6, with unresolved D. The V gene's germline CDR1 is SEHNR and CDR2 FQNEAQ (reference sequence). V was clipped by 5 bases and J by 0 bases, with 11 bases between them. This CDR3 is 16 amino acids long. The CDR3 region has the DNA TGTGCCAGCAGCCTCCCGGGTCTCTCTGGGGCCAACGTCCTGACTTTC. Residues: CASSLPGLSGANVLTF.

Only a few counts were recorded for this clone. The chain recombines TRBV19 with TRBJ1-1; weak D call: TRBD1 (5 bases). CDR1 is LNHDA, CDR2 SQIVND, per germline (reference sequence). V shed 4 bases and J shed 1 base, with 7 bases lying between them. This CDR3 region has 13 residues. CDR3 DNA: TGTGCCAGTAGTACCCAGGGGAACACTGAAGCTTTCTTT. It is translated as CASSTQGNTEAFF.

This clone was seen more than once but under ten times. This chain links TRBV28 with TRBJ2-7; 8 nucleotides line up with TRBD1. Germline V gene lookup returns CDR1 MDHEN and CDR2 SYDVKM. CDR3 length: 14 amino acids. J lost 5 bases, V lost 7 bases, and 10 bases had no gene match. The CDR3 loop reads CASTWDRRRNEQYF. The CDR3 DNA reads as TGTGCCAGCACCTGGGACAGGAGAAGGAACGAGCAGTACTTC. Based on the CDR3 plus reference TRBV28 and TRBJ2-7, the full variable domain is DVKVTQSSRYLVKRTGEKVFLECVQDMDHENMFWYRQDPGLGLRLIYFSYDVKMKEKGDIPEGYSVSREKKERFSLILESASTNQTSMYLCASTWDRRRNEQYFGPGTRLTVT.

The table lists this clone with a count of one. A read error may account for a junction end that differs from germline. This chain uses TRBV7-9 with TRBJ2-6, with a weak D call TRBD1 (5 bases). Germline V gene sequence: CDR1 SEHNR, CDR2 FQNEAQ (reference sequence). The CDR3 extends over 15 amino acids. The CDR3 DNA follows: TGTGCCAGCAGTACAGTGGCCTCTGGGGCCAACGGCCTGACTTTC. Encoded protein: CASSTVASGANGLTF.

V and J are TRBV4-1 and TRBJ2-7; 9 bases match TRBD1. V was pared by 4 bases and J by 6 bases, with 7 bases of the junction left unmatched. CDR3 length: 14 residues. Germline V gene lookup returns CDR1 MGHRA and CDR2 YSYEKL. CDR3 in DNA: TGCGCCAGCAGCCCTGGACAGGGGTGGTCCGAGCAGTACTTC. It specifies CASSPGQGWSEQYF.

Only a few counts were recorded for this clone. This sequence joins TRBV6-5 and TRBJ1-3, with D uncertain. This CDR3 has 16 residues. V was shortened by 0 bases and J by 4 bases, with 13 bases between the two germline ends. Germline loops: CDR1 MNHEY, CDR2 SVGAGI. CDR3 nucleotides: TGTGCCAGCAGTTACTCGGGCAGGAGGTGGGGAAACACCATATATTTT. Its translation: CASSYSGRRWGNTIYF.

The chain employs TRBV28 and TRBJ1-2, with TRBD1 matching over 7 bases. CDR1 MDHEN and CDR2 SYDVKM come from the germline V gene. This CDR3 has 15 residues. The V segment lost 4 bases and the J segment 8 bases; nucleotides outside the gene matches: 13. CDR3 nucleotide sequence: TGTGCCAGCAGTTCCTGGACAGGTGGGGCCGCAGGCTACACCTTC. Protein: CASSSWTGGAAGYTF.

Comment on this clone: One junction end does not reproduce the germline sequence, and a read error may be involved. The CDR3 DNA sequence: TGTGCCAGCACCTTGGGACTAGCGGGGAAAAATGAGCAGTTCTTC. The encoded protein is CASTLGLAGKNEQFF. The rearrangement joins TRBV5-4 to TRBJ2-1; TRBD2 matches at 13 bases. This CDR3 comprises 15 residues. The V gene's germline CDR1 is SGHNT and CDR2 YYREEE (reference sequence).

This clone was detected only once. V and J are TRBV19 and TRBJ2-4; unclear D gene. CDR3 length: 12 residues. From germline, CDR1 is LNHDA and CDR2 SQIVND (reference sequence). Trimming removed 0 bases at V and 6 bases at J, with 3 bases between. This chain's CDR3 is CASSIDRNIQYF. For the CDR3, the DNA is TGTGCCAGTAGTATAGACCGAAACATTCAGTACTTC.

The V gene is TRBV12-2, the J gene TRBJ2-2; whether TRBD1, the table's D call, matches the DNA was not checked. TRBV12-2 is shown as a pseudogene. CDR3 size: 18 residues. DNA for the CDR3: TGTGCAAGTCGCTTAGCGACCTCCGGGACAGGGGGGCCCGGGGAGCTGTTTTTT. This encodes CASRLATSGTGGPGELFF.

This chain joins TRBV9 and TRBJ1-2; D is ambiguous. V lost 0 bases, J lost 2 bases, and 8 bases lay in between. This CDR3 is 14 amino acids long. Looked up from germline, CDR1 is SGDLS and CDR2 is YYNGEE. CDR3 nucleotides: TGTGCCAGCAGCGTAGGAGGTCAAAACTATGGCTACACCTTC. As protein: CASSVGGQNYGYTF. The whole variable domain, filled in from reference TRBV9 and TRBJ1-2, reads DSGVTQTPKHLITATGQRVTLRCSPRSGDLSVYWYQQSLDQGLQFLIQYYNGEERAKGNILERFSAQQFPDLHSELNLSSLELGDSALYFCASSVGGQNYGYTFGSGTRLTVV.

For the CDR3, the DNA is TGTGCCTGGATCCGGACTCCCTACGAGCAGTACTTC. It codes for CAWIRTPYEQYF. The rearrangement uses TRBV30 and TRBJ2-7, with TRBD2 as a possible D gene (5 bases). Germline values: CDR1 GTSNPN, CDR2 SVGIG (reference sequence). The CDR3 extends over 12 amino acids. V was clipped by 4 bases and J by 2 bases, with 9 bases between them.

The chain has TRBV9 and TRBJ1-2; D is unclear. Trimming stripped 3 bases from V and 4 bases from J, with 7 bases between. From germline, CDR1 is SGDLS and CDR2 YYNGEE. This CDR3 region has 12 residues. CDR3 in DNA: TGTGCCAGCAGCGCGCGGGGCTATGGCTACACCTTC. This translates into CASSARGYGYTF.

V and J are TRBV14 and TRBJ2-7; D might be TRBD1 (5 bases). Germline values: CDR1 SGHDN, CDR2 FVKESK. The CDR3 totals 15 residues. Trimming removed 1 base at V and 5 bases at J, with 15 bases between. For the CDR3, the DNA is TGTGCCAGCAGCCAAGTCCGTCAGGGCGGCCACGAGCAGTACTTC. It translates to CASSQVRQGGHEQYF.

There are a few counts of this clone. The chain combines TRBV9 with TRBJ2-7; tentative D call: TRBD1 (6 bases). The CDR3 extends over 15 amino acids. Germline lookup yields CDR1 SGDLS and CDR2 YYNGEE. V lost 0 bases and J 3 bases, leaving 13 bases between the germline ends. CDR3 protein: CASSVAPGDLYEQYF. The CDR3 bases are TGTGCCAGCAGCGTAGCTCCAGGGGATCTCTACGAGCAGTACTTC.

The chain has TRBV9 and TRBJ2-5; no clear D gene. V lost 3 bases, J lost 5 bases, and 17 bases lay in between. Germline V lookup: CDR1 SGDLS, CDR2 YYNGEE. The CDR3 is made up of 15 amino acids. This CDR3 is CASSATLLASETQYF. The CDR3 DNA follows: TGTGCCAGCAGCGCCACGCTTTTAGCTTCGGAGACCCAGTACTTC.